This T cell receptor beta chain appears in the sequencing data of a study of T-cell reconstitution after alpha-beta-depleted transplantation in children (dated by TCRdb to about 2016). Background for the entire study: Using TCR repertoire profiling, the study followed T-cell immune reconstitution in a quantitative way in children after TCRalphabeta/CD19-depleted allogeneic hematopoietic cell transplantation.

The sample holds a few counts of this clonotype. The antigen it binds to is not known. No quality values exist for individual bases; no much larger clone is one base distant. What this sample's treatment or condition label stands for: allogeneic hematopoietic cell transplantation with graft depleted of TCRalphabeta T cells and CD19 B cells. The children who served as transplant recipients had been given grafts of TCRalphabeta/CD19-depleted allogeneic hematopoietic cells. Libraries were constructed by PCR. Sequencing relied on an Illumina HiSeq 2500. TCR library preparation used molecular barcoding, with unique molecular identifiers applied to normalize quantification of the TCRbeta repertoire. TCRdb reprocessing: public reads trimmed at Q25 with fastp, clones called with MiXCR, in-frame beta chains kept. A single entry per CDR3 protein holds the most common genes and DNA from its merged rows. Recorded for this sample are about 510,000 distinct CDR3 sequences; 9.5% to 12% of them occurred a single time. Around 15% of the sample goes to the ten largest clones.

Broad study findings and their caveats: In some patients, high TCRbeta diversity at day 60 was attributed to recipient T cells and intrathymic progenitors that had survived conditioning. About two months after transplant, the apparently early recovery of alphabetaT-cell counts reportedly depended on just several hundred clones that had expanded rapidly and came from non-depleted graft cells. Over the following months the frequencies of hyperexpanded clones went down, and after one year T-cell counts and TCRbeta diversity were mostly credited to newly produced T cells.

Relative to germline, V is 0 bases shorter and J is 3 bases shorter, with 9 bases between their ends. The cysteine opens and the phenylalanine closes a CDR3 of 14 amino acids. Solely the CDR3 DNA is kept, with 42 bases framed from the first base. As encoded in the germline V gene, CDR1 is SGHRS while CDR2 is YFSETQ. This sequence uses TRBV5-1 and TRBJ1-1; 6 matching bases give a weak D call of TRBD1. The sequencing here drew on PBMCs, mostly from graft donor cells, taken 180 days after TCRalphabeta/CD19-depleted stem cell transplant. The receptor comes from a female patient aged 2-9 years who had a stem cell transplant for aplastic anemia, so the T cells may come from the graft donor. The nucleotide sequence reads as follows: TGCGCCAGCAGCTTGGGGGGGGCGTACACTGAAGCTTTCTTT. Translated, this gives CASSLGGAYTEAFF.